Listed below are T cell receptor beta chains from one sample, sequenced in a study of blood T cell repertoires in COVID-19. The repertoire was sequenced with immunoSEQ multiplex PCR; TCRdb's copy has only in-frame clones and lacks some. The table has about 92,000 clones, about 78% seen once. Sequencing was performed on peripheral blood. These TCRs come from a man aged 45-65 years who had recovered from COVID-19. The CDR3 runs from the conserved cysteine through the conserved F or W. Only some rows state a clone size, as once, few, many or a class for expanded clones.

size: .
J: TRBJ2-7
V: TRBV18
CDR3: CASSPEDGFSYEQYF

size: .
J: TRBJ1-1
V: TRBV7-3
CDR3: CASSSAGLTEAFF

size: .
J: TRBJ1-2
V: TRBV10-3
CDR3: CAVRGESAYGYTF

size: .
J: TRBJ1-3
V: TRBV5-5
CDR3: CASSGQLPGNTIYF

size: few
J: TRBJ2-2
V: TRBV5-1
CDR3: CASSQGRNTGELFF

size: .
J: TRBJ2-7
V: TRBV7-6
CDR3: CASSFVPLTGGSSYEQYF

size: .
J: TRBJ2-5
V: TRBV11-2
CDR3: CASSPLPGRRRGGETQYF

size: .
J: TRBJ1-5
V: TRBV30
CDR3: CAWSTQGNQPQHF

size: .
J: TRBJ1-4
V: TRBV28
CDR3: CASSLGHLNEKLFF

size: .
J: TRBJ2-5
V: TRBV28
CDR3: CASRQQGVVTQYF

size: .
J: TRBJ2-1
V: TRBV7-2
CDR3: CASSLPPGLAGRRANEQFF

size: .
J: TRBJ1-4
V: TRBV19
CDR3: CASKTGTGGLSEKLFF

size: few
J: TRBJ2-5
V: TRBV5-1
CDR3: CASSSGGAQETQYF

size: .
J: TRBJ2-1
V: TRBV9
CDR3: CASSVEPAGGTYNEQFF

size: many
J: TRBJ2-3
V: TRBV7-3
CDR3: CASNKGQATDTQYF

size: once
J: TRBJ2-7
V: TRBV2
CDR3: CASKGAYYEQYF

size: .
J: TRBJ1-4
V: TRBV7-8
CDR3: CASSHSRSRLFF

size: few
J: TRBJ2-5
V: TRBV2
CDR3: CASSEVGDRYQETQYF

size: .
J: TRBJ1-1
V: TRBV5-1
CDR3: CASIEAEAFF

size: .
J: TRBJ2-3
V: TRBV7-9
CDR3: CASSASTDTQYF

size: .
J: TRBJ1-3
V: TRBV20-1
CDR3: CSASRQAPTSGNTIYF

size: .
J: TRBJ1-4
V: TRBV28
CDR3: CASGSRAARGKLFF

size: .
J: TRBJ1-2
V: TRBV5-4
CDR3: CASSFGQGDYGYTF

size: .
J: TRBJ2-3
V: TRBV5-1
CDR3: CASSPRVSEPTDTQYF

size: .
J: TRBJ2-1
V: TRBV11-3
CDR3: CASSPRSNGGPSLAEQFF